The 22 T cell receptor beta chains reported below all come from one sample, sequenced in a study of beta chain features in type 1 diabetes. Every isolated RNA sample was fully reverse transcribed, so sequencing captured expressed TCRB transcripts. Assay: immunoSEQ multiplex PCR; the TCRdb copy retains only in-frame clones and omits some. The sample has around 500,000 clones; approximately 10% are singletons. The sequenced sample was naive CD4+ T cells from blood. These receptors came from a woman under 30 in good health.

This clone was found a few times. This chain uses TRBV28 with TRBJ1-1, with a possible D match to TRBD1 (6 bases). The V end lost 5 bases, the J end lost 3 bases, and 10 bases lay between the germline ends. Germline assignment: CDR1 MDHEN and CDR2 SYDVKM. The CDR3 totals 13 residues. The CDR3: CASSNREYTEAFF. The CDR3 nucleotides read TGTGCCAGCAGTAACAGGGAGTACACTGAAGCTTTCTTT.

The V and J genes are TRBV7-9 and TRBJ1-1; D is unclear. Trimming took 7 bases from V and 0 from J, leaving 9 bases between them. Germline-derived CDR1 and CDR2 are SEHNR and FQNEAQ (reference sequence). The CDR3 runs 13 residues. The CDR3 loop is CASTLSVNTEAFF. CDR3 sequence (DNA): TGTGCCAGCACCCTGTCGGTGAACACTGAAGCTTTCTTT.

This clone was seen only a few times. The V gene is TRBV4-1, the J gene TRBJ2-5; D might be TRBD1 or TRBD2, each matching 5 bases. V gave up 4 bases and J gave up 0 bases, with 15 bases separating them. CDR3 length: 16 residues. Germline V lookup: CDR1 MGHRA, CDR2 YSYEKL. This CDR3 is CASSRFGWGNQETQYF. The CDR3 DNA is TGCGCCAGCAGCCGGTTCGGGTGGGGGAACCAAGAGACCCAGTACTTC.

In its sample, this clone was seen a few times. This sequence joins TRBV2 and TRBJ2-5, with D uncertain. Germline CDR1 SNHLY, CDR2 FYNNEI. The CDR3 contains 16 residues. Trimming removed 0 bases from V and 1 base from J, with 12 bases in between. This CDR3 reads CASSEALGTAQETQYF. The CDR3 DNA sequence: TGTGCCAGCAGTGAAGCGCTTGGAACAGCCCAAGAGACCCAGTACTTC.

The sample holds a few counts of this clone. J is TRBJ2-1 and V is TRBV15, with 7 bases aligning to TRBD1. J gave up 2 bases and V 6 bases, and 7 bases lay outside the gene matches. This CDR3 is built from 15 residues. CDR1 is LNHNV, CDR2 YYDKDF, per germline (reference sequence). This chain's CDR3 is CATRTGQVPYNEQFF. DNA for the CDR3: TGTGCCACCAGAACCGGACAGGTCCCCTACAATGAGCAGTTCTTC.

This clone turned up a few times. The rearrangement uses TRBV27 and TRBJ2-3; D unresolved. Germline CDR1 and CDR2: MNHEY and SMNVEV (reference sequence). The V end lost 6 bases, the J end lost 0 bases, and 10 bases lay between the germline ends. The CDR3 totals 14 residues. The CDR3 sequence: CASRRVLSTDTQYF. The CDR3 DNA reads TGTGCCAGCAGGCGCGTCTTAAGCACAGATACGCAGTATTTT.

This clone has more than one count but fewer than ten. The chain couples TRBV7-2 to TRBJ2-7, with TRBD1 matching over 9 bases. This CDR3 spans 16 amino acids. The germline V gene encodes CDR1 SGHTA and CDR2 FQGNSA. V shed 3 bases and J 5 bases; nucleotides not matched to a gene: 11. Written as DNA, the CDR3 is TGTGCCAGCAGCTTTCTAGGGACAGGGTGGGAGAACGAGCAGTACGTC. It translates to CASSFLGTGWENEQYV.

The table lists this clone with a few counts. The sample holds other DNA sequences that translate to the same CDR3. The J gene is TRBJ2-1, the V gene TRBV5-1; TRBD2 matches at 9 bases. This CDR3 is 15 amino acids long. After removal of 0 bases from V and 6 bases from J, the junction contained 4 bases not matched to a gene. The germline V gene has CDR1 SGHRS and CDR2 YFSETQ. The CDR3 nucleotides read TGCGCCAGCAGCTTGGGGTTAGCGGGAGTCAATGAGCAGTTCTTC. Translating gives CASSLGLAGVNEQFF.

The chain has TRBV27 and TRBJ1-2; D unclear. CDR1 and CDR2 from the germline V gene are MNHEY and SMNVEV (reference sequence). V lost 3 bases and J 1 base, leaving 6 bases between the germline ends. The CDR3 contains 13 residues. This chain's CDR3 is CASSFANNYGYTF. DNA for the CDR3: TGTGCCAGCAGTTTTGCCAATAACTATGGCTACACCTTC.

With regard to this clone: This sample includes further DNA sequences coding for the same CDR3. The gene calls are TRBV15 and TRBJ2-1; D gene uncertain. This CDR3 comprises 12 residues. V was cut by 3 bases and J by 3 bases, with 3 bases left in between. The germline V gene encodes CDR1 LNHNV and CDR2 YYDKDF (reference sequence). DNA for the CDR3: TGTGCCACCAGCAGGTTCTACAATGAGCAGTTCTTC. Protein product: CATSRFYNEQFF.

This clone appeared a few times. The V call is TRBV10-3, the J call TRBJ2-1, with TRBD2 matching 9 bases. CDR1 is ENHRY and CDR2 is SYGVKD in the germline V gene. J lost 4 bases, V lost 6 bases, and 7 bases had no gene match. This CDR3 region has 15 residues. The chain's CDR3 is CAISETSGRYNEQFF. The CDR3 DNA reads TGTGCCATCAGCGAAACTAGCGGGCGGTACAATGAGCAGTTCTTC.

This clone turned up a few times. The chain combines TRBV4-1 with TRBJ1-2; D is unresolved. Trimming took off 5 bases at V and 10 bases at J, with 14 bases between the two ends. CDR1 is MGHRA and CDR2 is YSYEKL in the germline V gene. The CDR3 loop spans 12 amino acids. The CDR3 protein is CASSTPGSVYTF. The DNA of the CDR3 is TGCGCCAGCAGCACTCCGGGGTCCGTCTACACCTTC.

This clone has a handful of counts. J is TRBJ2-6 and V is TRBV28, with unresolved D. The germline V and J ends were trimmed by 3 bases and 1 base, with 10 bases remaining between them. This CDR3 has 16 amino acids. Per germline, CDR1 MDHEN and CDR2 SYDVKM. DNA for the CDR3: TGTGCCAGCAGTTTTCTGGACGGGTCTGGGGCCAACGTCCTGACTTTC. This translates into CASSFLDGSGANVLTF.

This chain connects TRBV29-1 to TRBJ2-5; D not resolved. The CDR3 is 14 amino acids. Trimming took off 4 bases at V and 10 bases at J, with 22 bases between the two ends. Germline V gene lookup returns CDR1 SQVTM and CDR2 ANQGSEA. The CDR3 spells CSVGKVLSQSSQYF. As DNA, the CDR3 is TGCAGCGTTGGTAAAGTGTTATCCCAGTCGAGCCAGTACTTC.

The rearrangement joins TRBV7-2 to TRBJ2-7; D might be TRBD1 (5 bases). The V end lost 1 base, the J end lost 4 bases, and 11 bases lay between the germline ends. The CDR3 loop spans 14 amino acids. From germline, CDR1 is SGHTA and CDR2 FQGNSA. Here the CDR3 reads CASSLDLGVYEQYV. DNA for the CDR3: TGTGCCAGCAGCTTAGATCTAGGGGTTTACGAGCAGTACGTC.

This clone came up a few times. The V call is TRBV29-1, the J call TRBJ2-4; D remains ambiguous. V was shortened by 4 bases and J by 8 bases, with 12 bases between the two germline ends. Germline values: CDR1 SQVTM, CDR2 ANQGSEA. The CDR3 is made up of 12 amino acids. The CDR3 region is CSVVSGSHIQYF. The CDR3 bases are TGCAGCGTTGTCTCGGGTTCGCACATTCAGTACTTC. The variable domain in full, with the rest retrieved from reference TRBV29-1 and TRBJ2-4, is SAVISQKPSRDICQRGTSLTIQCQVDSQVTMMFWYRQQPGQSLTLIATANQGSEATYESGFVIDKFPISRPNLTFSTLTVSNMSPEDSSIYLCSVVSGSHIQYFGAGTRLSVL.

The chain links TRBV7-9 to TRBJ1-3; D unclear. In germline, CDR1 is SEHNR, CDR2 FQNEAQ (reference sequence). The CDR3 has 17 amino acids. Trimming pared 5 bases from V and 1 base from J, leaving 18 bases between. The CDR3 region is CASSLNAGSSSGNTIYF. For the CDR3, the DNA is TGTGCCAGCAGCCTTAATGCGGGGAGTTCTTCTGGAAACACCATATATTTT. The whole variable domain, filled in from reference TRBV7-9 and TRBJ1-3, reads DTGVSQNPRHKITKRGQNVTFRCDPISEHNRLYWYRQTLGQGPEFLTYFQNEAQLEKSRLLSDRFSAERPKGSFSTLEIQRTEQGDSAMYLCASSLNAGSSSGNTIYFGEGSWLTVV.

There are a few counts of this clone. J is TRBJ2-7 and V is TRBV15; perhaps D is TRBD1 or TRBD2 (5 bases each). CDR3 size: 14 residues. V dropped 1 base and J dropped 0 bases, with 7 bases sitting between them. Germline values: CDR1 LNHNV, CDR2 YYDKDF (reference sequence). This CDR3 is CATSRGGDSYEQYV. CDR3 sequence (DNA): TGTGCCACCAGCAGAGGAGGGGACTCCTACGAGCAGTACGTC.

CDR3 protein: CASSQLAGSQQYF. The CDR3 nucleotides are TGTGCCAGCAGCCAATTAGCTGGGAGTCAGCAGTACTTC. V usage is TRBV16 and J usage is TRBJ2-7, with D tentatively TRBD2 (5 bases). This CDR3 is 13 amino acids long. Germline lookup yields CDR1 KGHSY and CDR2 FQNENV. Trimming removed 1 base at V and 8 bases at J, with 12 bases between.

The sample holds many counts of this clone. This rearrangement joins TRBV29-1 to TRBJ2-7; no clear D. The germline CDR1 and CDR2 sequences are SQVTM and ANQGSEA. V was cut by 7 bases and J by 2 bases, with 15 bases left in between. This CDR3 has 13 amino acids. The CDR3 is CSAVVRDAYEQYF. The CDR3 region has the DNA TGCAGCGCAGTGGTCCGTGACGCCTACGAGCAGTACTTC.

This clone was seen a handful of times. The chain employs TRBV7-8 and TRBJ2-5; a weak D match, TRBD2 (5 bases). There are 17 residues in the CDR3. CDR1 SGHVS and CDR2 FQNEAQ come from the germline V gene. V was shortened by 2 bases and J by 5 bases, with 21 bases between the two germline ends. The CDR3 bases are TGTGCCAGCAGCTTAATCACCCGGACTGAGTTCGGGGAGACCCAGTACTTC. Its translation is CASSLITRTEFGETQYF. The entire variable domain, with the rest obtained from reference TRBV7-8 and TRBJ2-5, is as follows: GAGVSQSPRYKVAKRGQDVALRCDPISGHVSLFWYQQALGQGPEFLTYFQNEAQLDKSGLPSDRFFAERPEGSVSTLKIQRTQQEDSAVYLCASSLITRTEFGETQYFGPGTRLLVL.

Comments on this clone: The junction departs from germline at one end; a sequencing error may be responsible. The chain has TRBV28 and TRBJ1-2; TRBD1 might be the D (6 bases). From germline, CDR1 is MDHEN and CDR2 SYDVKM. This CDR3 is built from 15 residues. The CDR3 reads CARSSPGELFYGYTF. CDR3 nucleotides: TGTGCCCGCAGTTCCCCAGGGGAACTCTTCTATGGCTACACCTTC.